These 2 T cell receptor beta chains were all obtained from the same sample, sequenced in a study of T cell responses to AZD1222 COVID-19 vaccine. Repertoires were generated with immunoSEQ multiplex PCR, while TCRdb's copy carries only in-frame clones and drops some. The table lists 130,000 or so clones, around nine tenths of them singletons. The sequences come from peripheral blood, collected 28 days after the second dose of the MenACWY control vaccine. The receptors stem from an adult who received the MenACWY meningococcal vaccine as a control.

This chain connects TRBV7-2 to TRBJ1-3; D remains unclear. Germline lookup yields CDR1 SGHTA and CDR2 FQGNSA. V was pared by 4 bases and J by 1 base, with 11 bases between. CDR3 length: 15 residues. DNA for the CDR3: TGTGCCAGCAGCTCCCCGTTCAATTCTGGAAACACCATATATTTT. It codes for CASSSPFNSGNTIYF.

The rearrangement uses TRBV27 and TRBJ2-4, with D tentatively TRBD1 (7 bases). This CDR3 is built from 17 residues. Germline V lookup: CDR1 MNHEY, CDR2 SMNVEV (reference sequence). Trimming took off 4 bases at V and 0 bases at J, with 16 bases between the two ends. DNA of the CDR3: TGTGCCAGCAGTTCCCAGGGGGGAAACCTAGCCAAAAACATTCAGTACTTC. It yields the protein CASSSQGGNLAKNIQYF.